Listed below are T cell receptor beta chains from one sample, sequenced in a study of human T cells and chemical hapten exposure. TCRdb itself ran the RACE reads through MiXCR, one entry per CDR3 protein. The sample yields tens of thousands of distinct CDR3 sequences, roughly a tenth seen once. The sequences come from whole blood, collected in connection with sensitization to the hapten diphenylcyclopropenone (DPC). These receptors came from a man aged 35-49 years with alopecia areata. Some clones in this sample may be carry-over from other donors' samples. The CDR3 runs from the conserved cysteine through the conserved F or W. The D gene is left open where the match is weak. For some rows the clone size is stated as once, few or many, or as a class when expanded; others skip it.

cdr3_length: 16; clone_size: .; v_call: TRBV19; d_call: TRBD2; j_call: TRBJ2-1; cdr3_aa: CASSISASGRRNEQFF; cdr3_nt: TGTGCCAGTAGTATATCTGCTAGCGGAAGGAGGAATGAGCAGTTCTTC
cdr3_length: 14; clone_size: .; v_call: TRBV7-9; d_call: .; j_call: TRBJ2-7; cdr3_aa: CASSLSGSPYEQYF; cdr3_nt: TGTGCCAGCAGCCTATCAGGGTCTCCCTACGAGCAGTACTTC
cdr3_length: 15; clone_size: .; v_call: TRBV4-3; d_call: TRBD1; j_call: TRBJ2-3; cdr3_aa: CASSQDGQGTDTQYF; cdr3_nt: TGCGCCAGCAGCCAAGATGGACAGGGCACAGATACGCAGTATTTT
cdr3_length: 12; clone_size: few; v_call: TRBV20-1; d_call: .; j_call: TRBJ1-1; cdr3_aa: CSASRPNTEAFF; cdr3_nt: TGCAGTGCTAGTCGGCCCAACACTGAAGCTTTCTTT
cdr3_length: 15; clone_size: .; v_call: TRBV12-3/TRBV12-4; d_call: .; j_call: TRBJ2-3; cdr3_aa: CASSLWTAGSGTQYF; cdr3_nt: TGTGCCAGCAGTTTATGGACTGCCGGGTCAGGTACGCAGTATTTT
cdr3_length: 18; clone_size: few; v_call: TRBV27; d_call: .; j_call: TRBJ2-6; cdr3_aa: CASSFVPGTPSGANVLTF; cdr3_nt: TGTGCCAGCAGTTTCGTCCCCGGGACACCGTCGGGGGCCAACGTCCTGACTTTC
cdr3_length: 14; clone_size: .; v_call: TRBV19; d_call: .; j_call: TRBJ2-5; cdr3_aa: CASSSPQGLETQYF; cdr3_nt: TGTGCCAGTAGTAGCCCCCAGGGGCTCGAGACCCAGTACTTC
cdr3_length: 14; clone_size: many; v_call: TRBV12-3/TRBV12-4; d_call: .; j_call: TRBJ1-2; cdr3_aa: CASSLVGQGYGYTF; cdr3_nt: TGTGCCAGCAGTTTAGTCGGACAAGGCTATGGCTACACCTTC
cdr3_length: 15; clone_size: few; v_call: TRBV4-3; d_call: TRBD2; j_call: TRBJ2-3; cdr3_aa: CASSGTRAQSDTQYF; cdr3_nt: TGCGCCAGCAGCGGGACTAGAGCCCAATCAGATACGCAGTATTTT
cdr3_length: 13; clone_size: .; v_call: TRBV12-3/TRBV12-4; d_call: .; j_call: TRBJ2-3; cdr3_aa: CASSWAGTDTQYF; cdr3_nt: TGTGCCAGCTCGTGGGCCGGCACAGATACGCAGTATTTT
cdr3_length: 12; clone_size: many; v_call: TRBV6-2/TRBV6-3; d_call: .; j_call: TRBJ1-1; cdr3_aa: CASSYLGVEAFF; cdr3_nt: TGTGCCAGCAGTTACTTGGGGGTCGAAGCTTTCTTT
cdr3_length: 14; clone_size: .; v_call: TRBV12-3/TRBV12-4; d_call: .; j_call: TRBJ2-1; cdr3_aa: CASSFNAPYNEQFF; cdr3_nt: TGTGCCAGCAGCTTTAATGCCCCCTACAATGAGCAGTTCTTC
cdr3_length: 15; clone_size: many; v_call: TRBV20-1; d_call: TRBD2; j_call: TRBJ2-4; cdr3_aa: CSASPFMGGENIQYF; cdr3_nt: TGCAGTGCTAGTCCCTTTATGGGGGGGGAAAACATTCAGTACTTC
cdr3_length: 17; clone_size: few; v_call: TRBV4-1; d_call: .; j_call: TRBJ2-1; cdr3_aa: CASSQDKQGSSYNEQFF; cdr3_nt: TGCGCCAGCAGCCAAGATAAACAGGGCAGTTCCTACAATGAGCAGTTCTTC
cdr3_length: 17; clone_size: .; v_call: TRBV9; d_call: .; j_call: TRBJ2-4; cdr3_aa: CASSVDWGLGAKNIQYF; cdr3_nt: TGTGCCAGCAGCGTAGATTGGGGGCTGGGAGCCAAAAACATTCAGTACTTC
cdr3_length: 16; clone_size: few; v_call: TRBV12-3/TRBV12-4; d_call: TRBD1; j_call: TRBJ2-2; cdr3_aa: CASSPRDRTGTGELFF; cdr3_nt: TGTGCCAGCAGTCCGCGGGACAGGACGGGCACCGGGGAGCTGTTTTTT
cdr3_length: 12; clone_size: few; v_call: TRBV29-1; d_call: TRBD1; j_call: TRBJ1-2; cdr3_aa: CSVDGTGYGYTF; cdr3_nt: TGCAGCGTTGACGGGACAGGGTACGGCTACACCTTC